The 6 T cell receptor beta chains below come from one sample, sequenced in a study of radiation and T cells in renal cell carcinoma. Specified time point: blood 4 weeks post-SBRT, at nephrectomy. Treatment defined: 15 Gy SBRT to primary tumor, nephrectomy 4 weeks later. Here immunoSEQ multiplex PCR was the method, and the copy in TCRdb shows in-frame clones only, minus some. This sample has about 150,000 clones, with 75% to 90% found just once. The source was blood, collected from a patient whose treatment included radiotherapy and nephrectomy. The receptors were gathered from a woman in her 50s with renal cell carcinoma.

The rearrangement links TRBV5-4 to TRBJ2-5, with D possibly being TRBD1 or TRBD2 (5 bases each). The CDR3 contains 16 residues. Germline V lookup: CDR1 SGHNT, CDR2 YYREEE (reference sequence). V lost 0 bases to trimming and J lost 2 bases, with 14 bases between them. This chain's CDR3 is CASSLASGTEQETQYF. CDR3 sequence (DNA): TGTGCCAGCAGCTTGGCATCGGGGACGGAGCAAGAGACCCAGTACTTC.

This clone appeared a single time. The gene calls are TRBV6-6 and TRBJ1-1, with 7 bases that match TRBD1. Germline trimming cut 5 bases from V and 6 bases from J; bases unmatched to any gene: 6. The germline V gene encodes CDR1 MNHNY and CDR2 SVGAGI (reference sequence). The CDR3 has 13 amino acids. The CDR3 region has the DNA TGTGCCAGCAGTCTCAGGGGGTACTCTGAAGCTTTCTTT. The encoded protein is CASSLRGYSEAFF.

The chain couples TRBV18 to TRBJ1-1; TRBD1 is a possible D gene (5 bases). Germline lookup yields CDR1 KGHSH and CDR2 LQKENI. The CDR3 spans 14 residues. V was clipped by 2 bases and J by 4 bases, with 11 bases between them. The CDR3 nucleotides read TGTGCCAGCTCACCAATTTCGGGACTCACTGAAGCTTTCTTT. Protein: CASSPISGLTEAFF.

V is TRBV6-1 and J is TRBJ1-2; no clear D gene. This CDR3 contains 15 residues. Trimming cost V 1 base and J 2 bases, with 11 bases left between them. Germline V gene lookup returns CDR1 MNHNS and CDR2 SASEGT. The CDR3 spells CASSEGHVGNYGYTF. CDR3 coding DNA: TGTGCCAGCAGTGAAGGTCACGTGGGGAACTATGGCTACACCTTC.

The gene calls are TRBV7-2 and TRBJ2-7; TRBD2 aligns across 12 bases. The CDR3 is 17 residues long. CDR1 is SGHTA and CDR2 is FQGNSA in the germline V gene. Unmatched junction bases numbered 4, after V lost 1 base and J lost 0 bases. The CDR3 sequence: CASSLGRTSGISYEQYF. DNA for the CDR3: TGTGCCAGCAGCTTAGGACGGACTAGCGGGATCTCCTACGAGCAGTACTTC. Full variable domain (remainder filled in from reference TRBV7-2 and TRBJ2-7): GAGVSQSPSNKVTEKGKDVELRCDPISGHTALYWYRQSLGQGLEFLIYFQGNSAPDKSGLPSDRFSAERTGGSVSTLTIQRTQQEDSAVYLCASSLGRTSGISYEQYFGPGTRLTVT.

The rearrangement links TRBV7-9 to TRBJ1-1; D remains unclear. V dropped 2 bases and J dropped 5 bases, with 6 bases sitting between them. The CDR3 sequence is 12 residues long. The germline V gene has CDR1 SEHNR and CDR2 FQNEAQ (reference sequence). CDR3 sequence reads: CASSLLETEAFF. The CDR3 DNA follows: TGTGCCAGCAGCTTACTTGAGACTGAAGCTTTCTTT.